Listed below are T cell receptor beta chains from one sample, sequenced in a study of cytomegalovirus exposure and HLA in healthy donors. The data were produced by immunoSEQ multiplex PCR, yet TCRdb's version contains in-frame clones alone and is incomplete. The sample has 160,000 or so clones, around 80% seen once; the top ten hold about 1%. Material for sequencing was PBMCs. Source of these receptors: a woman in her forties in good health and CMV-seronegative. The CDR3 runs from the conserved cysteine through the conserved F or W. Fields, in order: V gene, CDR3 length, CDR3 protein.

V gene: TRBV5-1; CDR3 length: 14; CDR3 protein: CASATGSGANVLTF
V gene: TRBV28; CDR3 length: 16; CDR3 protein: CASPPRGGVWRTEAFF
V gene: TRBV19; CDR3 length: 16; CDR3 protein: CASSPRTSGRGDTQYF
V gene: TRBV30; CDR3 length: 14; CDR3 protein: CAWIPGAGGNTIYF
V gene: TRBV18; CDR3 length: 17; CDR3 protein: CASSPLPGPRAGNTIYF
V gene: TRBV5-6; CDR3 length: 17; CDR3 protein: CASSLTGRGSQVYEQYF
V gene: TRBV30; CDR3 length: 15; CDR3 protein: CAWSQRQGRTDGYTF
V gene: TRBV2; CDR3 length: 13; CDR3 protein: CASSESRVRGYTF
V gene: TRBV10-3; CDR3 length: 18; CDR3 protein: CAISEPLAGDSSYNEQFF
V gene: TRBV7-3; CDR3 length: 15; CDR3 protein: CASSVGLAGDNEQFF
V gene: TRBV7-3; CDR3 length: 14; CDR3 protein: CASSLGGTSNEQFF
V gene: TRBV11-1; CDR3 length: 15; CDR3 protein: CASSLGGAGGNEQFF
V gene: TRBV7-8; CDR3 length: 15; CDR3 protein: CASSSRLEVYNEQFF
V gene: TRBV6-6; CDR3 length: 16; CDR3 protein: CASSPPPDRGTVGAFF
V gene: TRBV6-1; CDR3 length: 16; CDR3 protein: CASSEAPRLAKNIQYF
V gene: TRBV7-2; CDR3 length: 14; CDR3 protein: CASSFLRATGELFF
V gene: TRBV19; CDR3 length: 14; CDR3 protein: CASSIAGVRETQYF
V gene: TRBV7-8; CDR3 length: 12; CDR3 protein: CASSPSPLGYTF
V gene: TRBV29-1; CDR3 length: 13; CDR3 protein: CSAQTSSYNEQFF
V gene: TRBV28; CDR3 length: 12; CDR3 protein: CASSLGGIKAFF